These T cell receptor beta chains were read from a single sample in a study of CD8 T cells in ankylosing spondylitis. MiXCR, run by TCRdb on the 5' RACE reads, gives a single entry per CDR3 protein. The sample has some 700,000 distinct CDR3 sequences; under 20% are singletons. The sample taken for sequencing was blood, either unsorted or a sorted T cell fraction (not recorded which). The receptor source for this set is a male donor with ankylosing spondylitis. Both conserved end residues are part of each CDR3. A D gene is named only where the DNA matches it firmly. Size values are once, few and many counts, or a class for expanded clones, and some rows have none.

cdr3_length	clone_size	d_call	v_call	j_call	cdr3_nt	cdr3_aa
17	NA	TRBD1	TRBV10-3	TRBJ1-5	TGTGCCATCAGTGAGGGGACAGGGACCCTCAGCAATCAGCCCCAGCATTTT	CAISEGTGTLSNQPQHF
16	NA	TRBD1	TRBV11-2	TRBJ2-1	TGTGCCAGCAGCCAACCCGGACAGGCGAAATACAATGAGCAGTTCTTC	CASSQPGQAKYNEQFF
14	NA	NA	TRBV6-1	TRBJ2-7	TGTGCCAGCAGTGCCCGCTCGGCGGGATATGGGCAGTACTTC	CASSARSAGYGQYF
12	NA	NA	TRBV20-1	TRBJ2-7	TGCAGTGCTAGCCCAGCGGCCTACGAGCAGTACTTC	CSASPAAYEQYF
16	NA	NA	TRBV30	TRBJ2-2	TGTGCCTGGACTCCAAAGGCAGGGCCGAACACCGGGGAGCTGTTTTTT	CAWTPKAGPNTGELFF
16	NA	TRBD1	TRBV6-5	TRBJ2-4	TGTGCCAGCAGTTCTTCTCTCAGGGACAGAAAAAACATTCAGTACTTC	CASSSSLRDRKNIQYF
13	NA	NA	TRBV18	TRBJ1-1	TGTGCCAGCTCACCAGGGGTAGAGACTGAAGCTTTCTTT	CASSPGVETEAFF
15	NA	NA	TRBV4-1	TRBJ1-6	TGCGCCAGCAGCCAAGTCGTCTCACCGGGGTCACCCCTCCACTTT	CASSQVVSPGSPLHF
14	NA	NA	TRBV2	TRBJ1-2	TGTGCCAGCAGTGGTAGGCAGGTGAACTATGGCTACACCTTC	CASSGRQVNYGYTF
13	few	NA	TRBV10-3	TRBJ1-5	TGTGCCACCGCGAGGGAAGGCAATCAGCCCCAGCATTTT	CATAREGNQPQHF
14	few	TRBD1	TRBV12-3/TRBV12-4	TRBJ1-1	TGTGCCAGCAGCCGACAGGGGTCAATCGCTGAAGCTTTCTTT	CASSRQGSIAEAFF
15	few	NA	TRBV5-6	TRBJ2-7	TGTGCCAGCAGCTTGGCCGCAGGGATCTCCCACGAGCAGTACTTC	CASSLAAGISHEQYF
16	few	TRBD2	TRBV6-1	TRBJ2-1	TGTGCCACCCGCGGGCTAGCGGGAGAATCCTACAATGAGCAGTTCTTC	CATRGLAGESYNEQFF
16	few	NA	TRBV5-1	TRBJ2-4	TGCGCCAGCAGCTTCAGCGGTAACTACGCCAAAAACATTCAGTACTTC	CASSFSGNYAKNIQYF
14	NA	TRBD1	TRBV18	TRBJ2-7	TGTGCCAGCTCAGCCGGGACAGTTTACTACGAGCAGTACTTC	CASSAGTVYYEQYF
14	few	NA	TRBV15	TRBJ2-1	TGTGCCACCAGCAGAGATGTTCTCGACAATGAGCAGTTCTTC	CATSRDVLDNEQFF
17	few	TRBD2	TRBV5-1	TRBJ2-4	TGCGCCAGCAGCAAAGGTGGAACGGCGGGAGAAGCGAACATTCAGTACTTC	CASSKGGTAGEANIQYF
15	NA	TRBD2	TRBV5-1	TRBJ2-1	TGCGCCAGCAGCAGCGGACTAGCGGTAGGCAATGAGCAGTTCTTC	CASSSGLAVGNEQFF
18	NA	NA	TRBV12-3/TRBV12-4	TRBJ2-2	TGTGCCAGCAGTCTGCCCAATCAGGGACAACGGATCGCCGGGGAGCTGTTTTTT	CASSLPNQGQRIAGELFF
15	many	TRBD2	TRBV5-1	TRBJ2-2	TGTGCCAGCAGCCTAGCGGGAGGGAACACCGGGGAGCTGTTTTTT	CASSLAGGNTGELFF
16	few	NA	TRBV3-1	TRBJ2-1	TGTGCCAGCAGCCAGGCAGGGGGGGTCTCCTACAATGAGCAGTTCTTC	CASSQAGGVSYNEQFF
13	few	TRBD2	TRBV20-1	TRBJ2-7	TGCAGTGCTACCAGCGGGGTGGGCTACGAGCAGTACTTC	CSATSGVGYEQYF
16	NA	TRBD2	TRBV10-2	TRBJ2-5	TGCGCCAGCACCCCGGGACTAGCGGGGCACCAAGAGACCCAGTACTTC	CASTPGLAGHQETQYF
15	NA	TRBD2	TRBV20-1	TRBJ2-7	TGCAGTGCTAGCCCGGTACTAGCGGGAGCCCACGAGCAGTACTTC	CSASPVLAGAHEQYF
16	NA	NA	TRBV18	TRBJ2-1	TGTGCCAGCTCACCCCCTGCTTCTAGCTCCTACAATGAGCAGTTCTTC	CASSPPASSSYNEQFF
13	once	NA	TRBV20-1	TRBJ2-7	TGCAGTGCTACCGACTCCGGGGTGGGGGAGCAGTACTTC	CSATDSGVGEQYF
13	NA	TRBD2	TRBV7-6	TRBJ2-7	TGTGCCAGCAGCTCCTTCCGGGGGGAGGCGCAGTACTTC	CASSSFRGEAQYF
16	few	NA	TRBV12-3/TRBV12-4	TRBJ2-2	TGTGCCAGCCTGCCCCGATCCCCCCCTGACACCGGGGAGCTGTTTTTT	CASLPRSPPDTGELFF